Reported below is one T cell receptor beta chain. Survey level was the resolution at which the v3.0 immunoSEQ assay ran. Profiling relied on immunoSEQ multiplex PCR, and the TCRdb table lists in-frame clones only, not all of them. The table has tens of thousands of clones, roughly 95% seen once. The sample originates from a study of long-term antiretroviral therapy in people with HIV. This CDR3 region has 16 residues. CDR1 is LGHNT, CDR2 FRNRAP, per germline. V was shortened by 3 bases and J by 1 base, with 15 bases between the two germline ends. The sample consisted of unsorted PBMCs, taken 3.7 years after starting antiretroviral therapy. J is TRBJ2-5 and V is TRBV12-5; D ambiguous. This receptor was identified in a woman between 50 and 59 years old with HIV. CDR3: CASGFGTATFQETQYF. The CDR3, as DNA: TGTGCTAGTGGTTTTGGTACCGCGACCTTCCAAGAGACCCAGTACTTC.